This T cell receptor (beta chain) derives from a study of blood T cells in healthy people across ages (dated by TCRdb to between 2015 and 2016). Study-wide context: In model experiments, template switching captured about one uniquely barcoded TCR beta cDNA molecule for every two T cells. The study measured age-related changes in TCR beta repertoire diversity using deep sequencing normalized with unique cDNA molecular identifiers. The donors were split into four age groups: young (average 16 years), middle-aged (about 40), aged (over 55) and long-lived (over 75). To avoid experimental bias, donors of different ages were spread randomly across the sequencing lanes. The study analyzed two additional independent replicas of 1 million unique cDNA reads from the same blood draw for two donors, one aged 18 to 30 and one aged 80 or older.

From V the trimming removes 2 bases and from J it removes 1 base, while the gene matches leave 5 bases of the junction unaccounted for. Measured from the cysteine to the phenylalanine, the CDR3 is 15 residues long. Kept here is only the CDR3 DNA, which spans 45 bases and is read in frame from base 1. From a lookup of the germline V gene (reference sequence), CDR1 and CDR2 are MNHEY and SMNVEV. General conclusions and limits of the study: Observed TCR beta diversity per million T cells fell roughly linearly with age, and a significant reduction was already apparent by age approximately 41. Bulk unsorted PBMC profiling prevented conclusive comparison of naive and antigen-experienced compartments. A strong correlation was found between observed TCR beta diversity and the percentage of naive T cells measured by flow cytometry. The long-lived group showed more naive CD4+ T cells, fewer expanded clones and increased TCR diversity than the aged group, suggesting age selection. Because the CMV infection status of the donors was unknown, age-related changes in expanded clonotypes may potentially have been confounded. Estimates of total diversity from one million sequenced T cells were regarded as lower bounds and underestimates.

Of note for this clonotype: Its binding antigen is unknown. No base-level quality is on record; no much larger clone is a single base apart.

Systemically healthy Caucasian individuals from Russia, approximately 39 in total and aged about 6 to 100 years, were included as donors. Around 9.9 milliliters of peripheral blood were collected from each donor into EDTA-treated Vacutainer tubes. Ficoll-Paque density-gradient centrifugation was used to isolate PBMCs, with at least 6.5 million per sample. Trizol reagent was used to extract total RNA from PBMCs, with at least 5.5 micrograms per sample. For every donor, flow cytometry on a PBMC aliquot measured the percentage of naive CD45RAhigh/CD27high T cells. The method was 5' RACE. The instrument was an Illumina HiSeq 2500. A second roughly 6 to 12 cycle PCR used a sample-barcoded 5' primer and a J-beta primer mix. A template-switch 5' adaptor carrying 12 random nucleotides introduced a unique molecular identifier onto each TCR beta cDNA molecule. At least 2.5 million CDR3-containing paired-end reads were obtained from each sample. The Mint cDNA synthesis kit, primed by a TRBC-specific oligonucleotide, was used to synthesize first-strand cDNA from all RNA. Following uracil-DNA glycosylase treatment, all cDNA underwent a first 18-cycle PCR with the universal primers M1SS and BC2_uni_R. The authors processed their data as follows. Each sample was normalized by randomly selecting 1 million high-quality reads, each carrying a distinct molecular identifier. Instead of being binned into consensus sequences, reads that shared molecular identifiers were thrown out. CDR3 identification, clonotype clustering and error correction used MiTCR with a Q25 quality threshold and the strictest error-elimination algorithm. A nonparametric unseen species model using Euler transformation provided a lower-bound estimate of total TCR beta diversity. TCRdb reworked the public reads: Q25 trimming with fastp, MiXCR clone assembly, productive beta chains retained. All rows with the same CDR3 protein become a single entry with the most common DNA and genes. The authors' filters were not applied to this entry. This sample has 800,000 to 950,000 distinct CDR3 sequences in its table, and roughly 50% of those were observed once. Of the sample, about an eighth is held by the ten largest clones.

The rearrangement joined TRBV27 to TRBJ2-7, with 7 middle bases fitting TRBD1. The sequence was collected from a man aged 25-45 years in good health. Sequencing was done on a sample of blood. For the CDR3, the sequence is CASSLDRAKSYEQYF. The DNA reads TGTGCCAGCAGTTTAGACAGGGCGAAGTCCTACGAGCAGTACTTC.